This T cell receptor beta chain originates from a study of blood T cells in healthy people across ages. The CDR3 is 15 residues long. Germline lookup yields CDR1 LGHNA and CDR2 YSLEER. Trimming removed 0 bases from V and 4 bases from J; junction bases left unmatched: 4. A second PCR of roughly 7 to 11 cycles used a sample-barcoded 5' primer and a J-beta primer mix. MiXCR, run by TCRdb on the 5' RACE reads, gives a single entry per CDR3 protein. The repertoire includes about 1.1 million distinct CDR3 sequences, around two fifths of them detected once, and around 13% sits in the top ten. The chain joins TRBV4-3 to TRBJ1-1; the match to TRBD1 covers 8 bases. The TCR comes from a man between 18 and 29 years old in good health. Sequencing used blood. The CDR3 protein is CASSQDTGQGTEAFF. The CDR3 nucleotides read TGCGCCAGCAGCCAAGATACTGGACAGGGCACTGAAGCTTTCTTT.